The rows below give T cell receptor beta chains drawn from one sample of a study of blood T cell repertoires in COVID-19. TCRdb's table, derived via immunoSEQ multiplex PCR, lists solely in-frame clones and lacks some. This repertoire shows around 220,000 clones, 79% found once; its top ten account for roughly 4%. The sample taken for sequencing was peripheral blood. The receptors derive from a woman in her 40s with active or convalescent COVID-19. The CDR3 runs from the conserved cysteine through the conserved F or W. The D gene is left open where the match is weak.

v_gene: TRBV6-5
d_gene: -
CDR3aa: CASTKGEGTNTEAFF

v_gene: TRBV5-1
d_gene: -
CDR3aa: CASSAQGDTQYF

v_gene: TRBV2
d_gene: TRBD1
CDR3aa: CASSERQGGSGNTIYF

v_gene: TRBV9
d_gene: TRBD1
CDR3aa: CASSVDYGRDRGGYTF

v_gene: TRBV21-1
d_gene: -
CDR3aa: CASSHRTLAGSYNEQFF

v_gene: TRBV6-1
d_gene: -
CDR3aa: CASSAYGHRSNQPQHF

v_gene: TRBV28
d_gene: TRBD1
CDR3aa: CASSFASSKGAGQPQHF

v_gene: TRBV18
d_gene: -
CDR3aa: CASSQQGNTGELFF

v_gene: TRBV6-5
d_gene: -
CDR3aa: CASRTVVSSYNEQFF

v_gene: TRBV5-1
d_gene: -
CDR3aa: CASSGTNENGYTF

v_gene: TRBV7-3
d_gene: TRBD1
CDR3aa: CASSPGGITDTQYF

v_gene: TRBV11-2
d_gene: -
CDR3aa: CASSLALGGGNYGYTF

v_gene: TRBV6-6
d_gene: TRBD1
CDR3aa: CASWDRGGPGHQPQHF

v_gene: TRBV5-8
d_gene: -
CDR3aa: CASSSTVQVQPQHF

v_gene: TRBV19
d_gene: -
CDR3aa: CASTSYGNQPQHF

v_gene: TRBV19
d_gene: -
CDR3aa: CASRWGSFNYGYTF